Listed here are 20 T cell receptor beta chains from one sample, sequenced in a study of shared clonotypes between healthy human individuals. The protocol was immunoSEQ multiplex PCR, while the TCRdb copy is restricted to in-frame clones and leaves out a portion. Of about half a million clones listed, more than 70% were seen once; the top ten hold more than 10%. Sequenced: PBMCs. These receptors originate from a woman aged 40-49 years in good health. Some clones in this sample may be carry-over from other donors' samples.

This chain links TRBV5-1 with TRBJ2-1; 10 bases are shared with TRBD2. V was pared by 4 bases and J by 12 bases, with 16 bases of the junction left unmatched. The germline gives CDR1 SGHRS, CDR2 YFSETQ. CDR3 length: 16 amino acids. In nucleotides, the CDR3 is TGCGCCAGCAGCATGGCGCTAGCGGGAGTATCATTAGGGCAGTTCTTC. Translating gives CASSMALAGVSLGQFF.

The chain employs TRBV7-9 and TRBJ2-5; 8 positions match TRBD2. J was trimmed by 1 base and V by 5 bases; bases with no gene match: 9. The CDR3 has 16 residues. The germline V gene encodes CDR1 SEHNR and CDR2 FQNEAQ (reference sequence). The CDR3 spells CASSRTSTSGQETQYF. The CDR3 nucleotides are TGTGCCAGCAGCCGAACAAGTACTAGCGGCCAAGAGACCCAGTACTTC.

As regards this clone: A far bigger clonotype differs at one base, so this is likely a read error. This sample also contains other DNA sequences that code for the same CDR3. V gene TRBV18 combines with J gene TRBJ2-1; 8 bases fit TRBD2. Germline trimming cut 2 bases from V and 8 bases from J; bases unmatched to any gene: 11. From germline, CDR1 is KGHSH and CDR2 LQKENI. The CDR3 is 16 amino acids. The CDR3 sequence is CASSPASGRGRDEQFF. CDR3 in DNA: TGTGCCAGCTCACCAGCTAGCGGGCGAGGCAGGGATGAGCAGTTCTTC.

The gene calls are TRBV15 and TRBJ2-7; 9 bases are shared with TRBD2. The germline V gene encodes CDR1 LNHNV and CDR2 YYDKDF (reference sequence). The CDR3 totals 15 residues. The junction had 7 bases not matched to a gene; V was cut back by 5 bases and J by 2 bases. In nucleotides, the CDR3 is TGTGCCACCAGCGTAGGCCCTAGCGGGACCTACGAGCAGTACTTC. Amino acid sequence: CATSVGPSGTYEQYF.

This clone has a single count. The rearrangement uses TRBV7-2 and TRBJ1-2; D ambiguous. The CDR3 runs to 13 residues. V was shortened by 0 bases and J by 4 bases, with 6 bases between the two germline ends. From germline, CDR1 is SGHTA and CDR2 FQGNSA. CDR3: CASSLARFYGYTF. CDR3 nucleotides: TGTGCCAGCAGCTTAGCACGGTTCTATGGCTACACCTTC.

Concerning this clone: Only one base separates this from a far larger clonotype, so it likely reflects a read error. The chain employs TRBV6-1 and TRBJ2-2; D is tentatively TRBD1 or TRBD2 (5 bases each). The germline CDR1 and CDR2 sequences are MNHNS and SASEGT. The CDR3 has 14 amino acids. The CDR3 is CACSSEGSLGELFF. For the CDR3, the DNA is TGTGCCTGCAGTTCTGAGGGGAGTTTGGGGGAGCTGTTTTTT.

The chain combines TRBV5-4 with TRBJ2-5; the D is unclear. Between the trimmed V and J ends, which lost 1 base and 1 base, there was a span of 5 bases. The CDR3 runs to 13 residues. Per the germline V gene, CDR1 is SGHNT and CDR2 is YYREEE (reference sequence). CDR3 loop: CASSLQAQETQYF. The CDR3 DNA sequence: TGTGCCAGCAGCTTGCAGGCCCAAGAGACCCAGTACTTC.

Points on this clone: It is likely a read error: a sequence one base away is far more abundant. Distinct nucleotide sequences in the sample also encode this CDR3. The chain carries TRBV2 and TRBJ2-7; D might be TRBD2 (5 bases). CDR1 is SNHLY, CDR2 FYNNEI, per germline. V was cut by 3 bases and J by 4 bases, with 16 bases left in between. CDR3 length: 15 amino acids. CDR3 sequence (DNA): TGTGCCAGCAGTGAGAGGCGGAGGTCCTCTTACGAGCAGTACTTC. This encodes CASSERRRSSYEQYF.

Points on this clone: The junction departs from germline at one end; a sequencing error may be responsible. J is TRBJ2-1 and V is TRBV7-7; tentatively, D is TRBD2 (5 bases). This CDR3 is 14 amino acids long. CDR1 and CDR2 from the germline V gene are SSHAT and FNYEAQ (reference sequence). The CDR3 nucleotides are TGTGCTAGCAGCTCGGGAAATAGCCCCAATGAGCAGTTCTTC. This translates into CASSSGNSPNEQFF.

This chain joins TRBV11-2 and TRBJ2-7; D unresolved. This CDR3 has 15 residues. CDR1 and CDR2 (germline): SGHAT, FQNNGV. V was trimmed by 0 bases and J by 7 bases, leaving 16 bases between them. Written as DNA, the CDR3 is TGTGCCAGCAGCTTAGACGGCCGTGAGCTTAGGGAGCAGTACTTC. Translating it yields CASSLDGRELREQYF.

The V and J genes are TRBV5-1 and TRBJ2-2, with TRBD2 matching 16 bases. Germline V CDR1 and CDR2: SGHRS, YFSETQ. The V and J ends lost 6 bases and 3 bases, in that order; junction bases with no gene match: 5. The CDR3 loop spans 17 amino acids. Here the CDR3 DNA reads TGCGCCAGCACCCTGGGACTAGCGGGAGGGGACACCGGGGAGCTGTTTTTT. Translating gives CASTLGLAGGDTGELFF.

Concerning this clone: No conserved phenylalanine or tryptophan is present at the end of the CDR3, so a read error is the likely explanation. V and J are TRBV10-3 and TRBJ2-2; 14 bases line up with TRBD2. The J segment lost 6 bases and the V segment lost 10 bases, leaving 10 bases of the junction unmatched. The V gene's germline CDR1 is ENHRY and CDR2 SYGVKD. The CDR3 runs 16 residues. The CDR3 sequence is CATLGLAGEGAGELFS. In nucleotides, the CDR3 is TGTGCCACCCTGGGACTAGCGGGAGAGGGTGCCGGGGAGCTGTTTTCT.

This clone was seen ten or more times. Here the CDR3 DNA reads TGTGCCAGTAGTATAGTAGGGTCGGACATTCAGTACTTC. It specifies CASSIVGSDIQYF. The V and J genes are TRBV19 and TRBJ2-4; no clear D. Germline CDR1 is LNHDA and CDR2 is SQIVND (reference sequence). Trimming took off 1 base at V and 8 bases at J, with 9 bases between the two ends. This CDR3 contains 13 residues.

For this clone: A far larger clone lies a single base away; this is likely a read error. This CDR3 fails to terminate in the conserved phenylalanine or tryptophan, so it likely reflects a read error. The chain is built from TRBV10-2 and TRBJ2-7; a possible D gene is TRBD2 (6 bases). V dropped 2 bases and J dropped 2 bases, with 19 bases sitting between them. The CDR3 extends over 17 amino acids. Germline CDR1 reads WSHSY; CDR2 reads SAAADI. The CDR3, as DNA: TGCGCCAGCAGTGAGGCCCTGGGGTGGGCGGGAACCTACGAGCAGTACCTC. This translates into CASSEALGWAGTYEQYL.

The chain joins TRBV5-4 to TRBJ2-5; a weak D match, TRBD2 (5 bases). The CDR3 runs to 15 residues. Germline CDR1 is SGHNT and CDR2 is YYREEE (reference sequence). V was shortened by 1 base and J by 3 bases, with 13 bases between the two germline ends. CDR3: CASSLRSDFKETQYF. The CDR3 DNA follows: TGTGCCAGCAGCTTGCGTTCGGACTTCAAAGAGACCCAGTACTTC.

As concerns this clone: Only one base separates this from a far larger clonotype, so it likely reflects a read error. The sample carries other DNA sequences with the same CDR3. CDR3 bases: TGCGCCAGCAGCCAAGGCCCGGGACAGGGACGTAATGAGCAGTTCTTC. Amino acids: CASSQGPGQGRNEQFF. V usage is TRBV4-1 and J usage is TRBJ2-1; TRBD1 aligns across 9 bases. J was trimmed by 7 bases and V by 1 base; bases with no gene match: 8. This CDR3 has 16 amino acids. Germline assignment: CDR1 MGHRA and CDR2 YSYEKL.

As regards this clone: This likely stems from a read error, as it lies one base from a far larger clone. Other nucleotide sequences in the sample specify the same CDR3. The V call is TRBV28, the J call TRBJ1-1; 10 positions match TRBD1. Germline CDR1 and CDR2: MDHEN and SYDVKM. The length of the CDR3 is 15 residues. CDR3 loop: CASSFTPGQGAEAFF. As DNA, the CDR3 is TGTGCTAGCAGTTTCACCCCCGGACAGGGGGCTGAAGCTTTCTTT.

The rearrangement joins TRBV19 to TRBJ1-2; tentative D call: TRBD1 (6 bases). The CDR3 has 13 amino acids. In germline, CDR1 is LNHDA, CDR2 SQIVND (reference sequence). The germline V and J ends were trimmed by 7 bases and 0 bases, with 9 bases remaining between them. The CDR3: CASISGANYGYTF. CDR3 nucleotide sequence: TGTGCCAGTATATCAGGGGCTAACTATGGCTACACCTTC. Full variable domain (missing parts from reference TRBV19 and TRBJ1-2): DGGITQSPKYLFRKEGQNVTLSCEQNLNHDAMYWYRQDPGQGLRLIYYSQIVNDFQKGDIAEGYSVSREKKESFPLTVTSAQKNPTAFYLCASISGANYGYTFGSGTRLTVV.

The V gene is TRBV18, the J gene TRBJ2-1, with TRBD1 matching over 10 bases. Germline CDR1 is KGHSH and CDR2 is LQKENI. Unmatched junction bases numbered 5, after V lost 3 bases and J lost 3 bases. The CDR3 has 16 amino acids. Written as DNA, the CDR3 is TGTGCCAGCTCACCTCGACAGGGGGCTAACTACAATGAGCAGTTCTTC. Its translation is CASSPRQGANYNEQFF.

This clone has only a few counts. The chain joins TRBV19 to TRBJ2-2, with D perhaps matching TRBD2 (6 bases). The CDR3 has 15 residues. The germline gives CDR1 LNHDA, CDR2 SQIVND (reference sequence). The V gene lost 3 bases and the J gene lost 5 bases, with 13 bases spanning the gap. The chain's CDR3 is CASSMRLGRTGELFF. The CDR3 DNA reads TGTGCCAGTAGTATGAGACTAGGAAGGACCGGGGAGCTGTTTTTT.